These T cell receptor beta chains were read from a single sample in a study of shared clonotypes between healthy human individuals. Profiled with immunoSEQ multiplex PCR; TCRdb holds only in-frame clones, not every one. The data hold 950,000 to 1,100,000 clones, with around 76% observed a single time. Sequenced: memory CD4+ T cells sorted from blood. These receptors all come from a man younger than 30 in good health. The CDR3 runs from the conserved cysteine through the conserved F or W. Fields, in order: clone size, V gene, D gene, J gene, CDR3 DNA, CDR3 protein. The D gene is left open where the match is weak. Rows may omit the clone size; those that give it use once, few, many or a size class.

abundance: .; v_gene: TRBV15; d_gene: TRBD1; j_gene: TRBJ2-7; CDR3nt: TGTGCCACCAGCAGAGATAAGGGGACAGGGGCCCGCTACGAGCAGTACTTC; CDR3aa: CATSRDKGTGARYEQYF
abundance: .; v_gene: TRBV27; d_gene: TRBD1; j_gene: TRBJ2-7; CDR3nt: TGTGCCAGCAGCACCGGACAGGGGGCAGGGGAGCAGTACTTC; CDR3aa: CASSTGQGAGEQYF
abundance: .; v_gene: TRBV4-3; d_gene: TRBD1; j_gene: TRBJ1-5; CDR3nt: TGCGCCAGCAGCCGGGGACAGGGGGTAGAGCCCCAGCATTTT; CDR3aa: CASSRGQGVEPQHF
abundance: .; v_gene: TRBV5-1; d_gene: .; j_gene: TRBJ1-4; CDR3nt: TGCGCCAGCAGCTTGGATCCCCGGACGGAAAAACTGTTTTTT; CDR3aa: CASSLDPRTEKLFF
abundance: .; v_gene: TRBV29-1; d_gene: .; j_gene: TRBJ1-2; CDR3nt: TGCAGCGTTGACGGACAGCAAGGGAACTATGGCTACACCTTC; CDR3aa: CSVDGQQGNYGYTF
abundance: .; v_gene: TRBV2; d_gene: .; j_gene: TRBJ1-6; CDR3nt: TGTGCCAGCAGTGAAGACTCCTCTGCAGCACCCCTCCACTTT; CDR3aa: CASSEDSSAAPLHF
abundance: .; v_gene: TRBV10-3; d_gene: TRBD1; j_gene: TRBJ2-2; CDR3nt: TGTGCCATCAGTGAGGACAGGGTGAACACCGGGGAGCTGTTTTTT; CDR3aa: CAISEDRVNTGELFF
abundance: few; v_gene: TRBV30; d_gene: TRBD1; j_gene: TRBJ1-4; CDR3nt: TGTGCCTGGAGTGGAGGGACAGGAATAAAGGAACTGTTTTTT; CDR3aa: CAWSGGTGIKELFF
abundance: .; v_gene: TRBV11-2; d_gene: .; j_gene: TRBJ2-5; CDR3nt: TGTGCCAGCAGCCAAGTCGGGGGCAGCCAAGAGACCCAGTACTTC; CDR3aa: CASSQVGGSQETQYF
abundance: few; v_gene: TRBV7-2; d_gene: TRBD2; j_gene: TRBJ2-2; CDR3nt: TGTGCCAGCAGCTCGGGAGGCTGGGGCGGGGAGCTGTTTTTT; CDR3aa: CASSSGGWGGELFF
abundance: .; v_gene: TRBV6-1; d_gene: .; j_gene: TRBJ2-7; CDR3nt: TGTGCCAGCAGTGAAGTTGCCTACGAGCAGTACTTC; CDR3aa: CASSEVAYEQYF
abundance: .; v_gene: TRBV19; d_gene: TRBD2; j_gene: TRBJ2-5; CDR3nt: TGTGCCAGTAGTATAACCCTAGCGGGAGGGGGGCAAGAGACCCAGTACTTC; CDR3aa: CASSITLAGGGQETQYF
abundance: .; v_gene: TRBV7-2; d_gene: .; j_gene: TRBJ1-5; CDR3nt: TGTGCCAGCAGCCAAATAGCTGGACAGCCCCAGCATTTT; CDR3aa: CASSQIAGQPQHF